Shown below are 2 T cell receptor beta chains from a single sample sequenced in a study of identical twins. MiXCR, run by TCRdb on the 5' RACE reads, gives a single entry per CDR3 protein. The sample lists approximately 550,000 distinct CDR3 sequences; approximately 20% were seen once. This sample also appeared in a second study, on yellow fever vaccine responses in identical twins.

The sample taken for sequencing was CD4+ T cells sorted from blood. These receptor sequences come from a woman aged 18 to 35 in good health.

The chain carries TRBV6-1 and TRBJ2-7; D is uncertain. The CDR3 contains 13 residues. CDR1 is MNHNS and CDR2 is SASEGT in the germline V gene. V lost 1 base and J lost 3, with 7 bases in between. The CDR3 region is CASSEGVIYEQYV. The CDR3 DNA sequence: TGTGCCAGCAGTGAAGGGGTGATCTACGAGCAGTACGTC.

The sample holds a few counts of this clonotype. V gene TRBV12-3 or TRBV12-4 combines with J gene TRBJ1-4, with no clear D. Trimming took 1 base from V and 3 from J, leaving 6 bases between them. CDR3 size: 14 residues. The CDR3 sequence is CASSLGAANEKLFF. DNA for the CDR3: TGTGCCAGCAGTTTAGGTGCCGCTAATGAAAAACTGTTTTTT.